The sequence of this T cell receptor beta chain was determined in a study of shared clonotypes between healthy human individuals. It was roughly 88 million PBMCs that unsorted samples used for genomic DNA. This clone was counted only a few times. This CDR3 contains 14 residues. After removal of 2 bases from V and 3 bases from J, the junction contained 7 bases not matched to a gene. Germline loops: CDR1 GTSNPN, CDR2 SVGIG (reference sequence). A deep-level run was used for the assay. Unsorted PBMC replicate PCRs used 250 to 300 ng DNA, approximately 29,000 T cell genomes. Some clones are missing from TCRdb's copy, which holds only in-frame ones; the method was immunoSEQ multiplex PCR. The sample yields some 530,000 clones, roughly 80% seen once.

Sequencing input: PBMCs. The receptor was isolated from a middle-aged woman in good health. Some clones in this sample may be carry-over from other donors' samples. The rearrangement uses TRBV30 and TRBJ2-7; TRBD1 aligns across 7 bases. CDR3 protein: CAWSLGTALYEQYF. CDR3 nucleotide sequence: TGTGCCTGGAGTCTGGGGACAGCCCTCTACGAGCAGTACTTC.